These 21 T cell receptor beta chains came from one sample sequenced in a study of blood T cells in healthy people across ages. Through a sample-barcoded 5' primer and a J-beta primer mix, a second PCR was run for roughly 7 to 11 cycles. TCRdb re-called the 5' RACE reads through MiXCR, storing one row per CDR3 protein. Here the sample spans hundreds of thousands of distinct CDR3 sequences, under 65% being singletons. The sample comprised blood. The receptors derive from an elderly woman in good health.

In this sample, this clonotype turned up many times. The chain links TRBV29-1 to TRBJ2-5; D assignment may be TRBD1 or TRBD2 (5 bases each). V dropped 4 bases and J dropped 5 bases, with 14 bases sitting between them. This CDR3 comprises 13 residues. From germline, CDR1 is SQVTM and CDR2 ANQGSEA. CDR3 protein: CSVGKGQRETQYF. The CDR3 DNA reads TGCAGCGTTGGCAAGGGGCAGCGGGAGACCCAGTACTTC.

The chain links TRBV27 to TRBJ1-1, with 7 bases fitting TRBD1. V lost 5 bases and J lost 4; bases outside the gene matches: 7. The CDR3 runs 14 residues. CDR1 and CDR2 (germline): MNHEY, SMNVEV (reference sequence). DNA for the CDR3: TGTGCCAGCAGTATGGACAGGCTGCGCACTGAAGCTTTCTTT. Translated, it gives CASSMDRLRTEAFF.

Worth noting for this clonotype: A read error is possible here, since a much larger clone lies one base away. This chain uses TRBV4-1 with TRBJ2-1, with 10 bases fitting TRBD2. V dropped 2 bases and J dropped 3; count of bases not matched to a gene: 16. The CDR3 is 20 residues long. Germline lookup yields CDR1 MGHRA and CDR2 YSYEKL. The DNA of the CDR3 is TGCGCCAGCAGCCAACCAAGGGGGGTGGCTAGCGGGGGTAACTACAATGAGCAGTTCTTC. Encoded protein: CASSQPRGVASGGNYNEQFF.

This clonotype was recorded at least ten times. This chain links TRBV29-1 with TRBJ2-7; maybe TRBD2 (6 bases). From germline, CDR1 is SQVTM and CDR2 ANQGSEA. CDR3 length equals 12 residues. Trimming took 4 bases from V and 4 from J, leaving 11 bases between them. The CDR3 DNA follows: TGCAGCGTTGTACTAGCTCAGTACGAGCAGTACTTC. Its protein is CSVVLAQYEQYF.

The genes are TRBV10-1 and TRBJ2-7, with D unresolved. Germline CDR1 is WNHNN and CDR2 is SYGVQD (reference sequence). The CDR3 is 15 amino acids. The germline V and J ends were trimmed by 0 bases and 1 base, with 10 bases remaining between them. The CDR3 DNA reads as TGCGCCAGCAGTGAGTCGACGGTAGCTTCCTACGAGCAGTACTTC. Translation gives CASSESTVASYEQYF.

The J gene is TRBJ2-3, the V gene TRBV7-9, with 8 bases lining up with TRBD2. Per germline, CDR1 SEHNR and CDR2 FQNEAQ (reference sequence). With V trimmed by 4 bases and J by 5 bases, 14 bases remained unmatched. This CDR3 is built from 17 residues. CDR3 sequence: CASSWRSGGRVGDTQYF. CDR3 DNA sequence: TGTGCCAGCAGCTGGCGGTCGGGAGGGCGAGTCGGAGATACGCAGTATTTT.

In this sample, this clonotype turned up once. This chain connects TRBV7-3 to TRBJ1-1, with D possibly being TRBD1 (6 bases). Trimming took off 4 bases at V and 1 base at J, with 10 bases between the two ends. CDR1 is SGHTA and CDR2 is FQGTGA in the germline V gene. There are 14 residues in the CDR3. CDR3 amino acids: CASSYTGPNTEAFF. The CDR3 DNA reads TGTGCCAGCAGCTATACAGGGCCGAACACTGAAGCTTTCTTT.

This clonotype was detected only a few times. The gene calls are TRBV7-2 and TRBJ1-2; no clear D. From germline, CDR1 is SGHTA and CDR2 FQGNSA. This CDR3 comprises 13 residues. The ends were cut back, 3 bases at V and 4 bases at J, with 9 bases in the middle. The CDR3 loop is CASSFRGGYGYTF. CDR3 sequence (DNA): TGTGCCAGCAGCTTTCGTGGAGGCTATGGCTACACCTTC.

This chain connects TRBV19 to TRBJ2-5, with 8 positions matching TRBD1. Unmatched junction bases numbered 1, after V lost 5 bases and J lost 8 bases. The CDR3 length is 11 residues. Germline CDR1 reads LNHDA; CDR2 reads SQIVND (reference sequence). The CDR3 coding sequence is TGTGCCAGTAGTGGACAGGGTACCCAGTACTTC. Translated, it gives CASSGQGTQYF. Using reference TRBV19 and TRBJ2-5 for the parts outside the CDR3, the full variable domain is DGGITQSPKYLFRKEGQNVTLSCEQNLNHDAMYWYRQDPGQGLRLIYYSQIVNDFQKGDIAEGYSVSREKKESFPLTVTSAQKNPTAFYLCASSGQGTQYFGPGTRLLVL.

Points on this clonotype: A read error may be the cause here, since a much bigger clone is one base away. This chain uses TRBV10-3 with TRBJ2-3, with a possible D match to TRBD2 (6 bases). CDR3 length equals 14 residues. Germline-derived CDR1 and CDR2 are ENHRY and SYGVKD. CDR3 sequence (DNA): TGTGCCATTAGGAGGGCTTCTGACACAGAGACGCAGTATTTT. It encodes CAIRRASDTETQYF.

This clonotype was detected many times. The V gene is TRBV20-1, the J gene TRBJ2-1, with unresolved D. In germline, CDR1 is DFQATT, CDR2 SNEGSKA (reference sequence). Trimming left V 4 bases short and J 4 bases short, with 17 bases between. The CDR3 loop spans 15 amino acids. The CDR3 nucleotides read TGCAGTGCTAAATCTTCCAGCGCCCCTTACAATGAGCAGTTCTTC. Its translation is CSAKSSSAPYNEQFF.

J is TRBJ2-5 and V is TRBV6-2 or TRBV6-3; TRBD1 aligns across 8 bases. The J call could be wrong; TRBJ2-7 is a better fit for the DNA end. This CDR3 contains 15 residues. CDR1 is MNHEY and CDR2 is SVGEGT in the germline V gene. The CDR3 sequence: CASSPRSGGSDEQYF. As DNA, the CDR3 is TGTGCCAGCAGCCCCCGGTCAGGGGGCAGCGACGAGCAGTACTTC.

Of note for this clonotype: An end of the junction does not agree with germline; a read error may underlie this. The chain uses TRBV11-2 and TRBJ1-4; D is undetermined. This CDR3 is built from 13 residues. CDR1 is SGHAT, CDR2 FQNNGV, per germline. The CDR3 sequence is CASSLEVLEKLFF. CDR3 DNA sequence: TGTGCTAGCAGCTTAGAGGTCCTTGAGAAACTGTTTTTT.

Concerning this clonotype itself: A much larger clone differs from this one at a single base, so this may be a read error. The chain joins TRBV6-5 to TRBJ2-1; D is undetermined. The germline CDR1 and CDR2 sequences are MNHEY and SVGAGI. The CDR3 is made up of 15 amino acids. V was clipped by 0 bases and J by 5 bases, with 11 bases between them. CDR3 sequence: CASSYSSRKNNEQFF. The CDR3 DNA follows: TGTGCCAGCAGTTACTCGAGCCGCAAGAACAATGAGCAGTTCTTC.

This clonotype was seen many times. Here the CDR3 DNA reads TGCGCCAGCAGCCCAGGGACAGGACCCTACGAGCAGTACTTC. The encoded protein is CASSPGTGPYEQYF. The chain employs TRBV5-1 and TRBJ2-7, with TRBD1 matching 8 bases. This CDR3 has 14 residues. After removal of 4 bases from V and 2 bases from J, the junction contained 5 bases not matched to a gene. Per the germline V gene, CDR1 is SGHRS and CDR2 is YFSETQ.

Ten or more counts support this clonotype. The rearrangement links TRBV7-9 to TRBJ2-3; 14 bases map to TRBD2. CDR3 length: 16 amino acids. The ends lost 5 bases at V and 7 bases at J; junction bases unmatched: 8. Germline-derived CDR1 and CDR2 are SEHNR and FQNEAQ (reference sequence). CDR3: CASSQGLAGVRNTQYF. As DNA, the CDR3 is TGTGCCAGCAGCCAGGGACTAGCGGGAGTTAGAAATACGCAGTATTTT.

The V call is TRBV20-1, the J call TRBJ2-1, with 10 bases aligning to TRBD1. CDR3 size: 15 residues. With V trimmed by 0 bases and J by 15 bases, 14 bases remained unmatched. Germline-derived CDR1 and CDR2 are DFQATT and SNEGSKA (reference sequence). The CDR3 here is CSARDTGTGASLGFF. In DNA form, the CDR3 reads TGCAGTGCTAGAGATACCGGGACAGGGGCTTCCTTGGGGTTCTTC.

This chain connects TRBV4-1 to TRBJ2-1, with D possibly being TRBD2 (5 bases). The CDR3 extends over 12 amino acids. Germline loops: CDR1 MGHRA, CDR2 YSYEKL. Trimming stripped 7 bases from V and 6 bases from J, with 10 bases between. Here the CDR3 reads CASISEANEQFF. DNA for the CDR3: TGCGCCAGCATTAGCGAGGCCAATGAGCAGTTCTTC.

This chain joins TRBV12-3 or TRBV12-4 and TRBJ2-1, with D possibly being TRBD2 (5 bases). The CDR3 sequence is 13 residues long. The germline V and J ends were trimmed by 2 bases and 8 bases, with 10 bases remaining between them. The CDR3 loop reads CASSLTHGDEQFF. The CDR3 DNA sequence: TGTGCCAGCAGTTTAACCCACGGGGATGAGCAGTTCTTC.

This clonotype has a handful of counts. The chain employs TRBV4-1 and TRBJ2-4; a possible D gene is TRBD2 (6 bases). V lost 0 bases to trimming and J lost 4 bases, with 13 bases between them. The CDR3 is 16 residues long. Germline CDR1 is MGHRA and CDR2 is YSYEKL. CDR3 nucleotides: TGCGCCAGCAGCCAAGATATCGGTAGCGGAAAAAACATTCAGTACTTC. The encoded protein is CASSQDIGSGKNIQYF.

This clonotype was seen just once. V gene TRBV4-1 combines with J gene TRBJ2-3, with TRBD2 matching 9 bases. The CDR3 is made up of 17 amino acids. With 0 bases clipped from V and 4 bases from J, the junction kept 8 bases outside the gene matches. The germline V gene encodes CDR1 MGHRA and CDR2 YSYEKL. The CDR3 loop reads CASSQDGERTSADTQYF. CDR3 DNA sequence: TGCGCCAGCAGCCAAGATGGGGAACGGACTAGCGCAGATACGCAGTATTTT.